The rows below give T cell receptor beta chains drawn from one sample of a study of blood T cell repertoires in COVID-19. Profiling relied on immunoSEQ multiplex PCR, and the TCRdb table lists in-frame clones only, not all of them. The data show about 300,000 clones, with roughly 87% seen just once and about an eighth held by the top ten. Input material: peripheral blood. Receptors were obtained from a human donor in a cohort sampled during active COVID-19. The conserved cysteine and the conserved F or W are not part of the CDR3 here.

v_call: TRBV7-2; j_call: TRBJ2-7; cdr3_aa: ASSLDSLTHEQY
v_call: TRBV24-1; j_call: TRBJ2-4; cdr3_aa: ATSEGGTAKNIQY
v_call: TRBV19; j_call: TRBJ2-3; cdr3_aa: ARKILGVTSTDTQY
v_call: TRBV2; j_call: TRBJ1-3; cdr3_aa: ASRDDRNPGNTIY
v_call: TRBV3-1/TRBV3-2; j_call: TRBJ2-1; cdr3_aa: ASSQEAEASGLF
v_call: TRBV6-5; j_call: TRBJ2-7; cdr3_aa: ASSYSLDGGNGEQY
v_call: TRBV9; j_call: TRBJ1-2; cdr3_aa: ASSGESGTAYGYT
v_call: TRBV29-1; j_call: TRBJ1-4; cdr3_aa: SVVPTAPGEKLF
v_call: TRBV27; j_call: TRBJ2-2; cdr3_aa: ASSFRRSAGELF
v_call: TRBV6-5; j_call: TRBJ2-7; cdr3_aa: ASSTGVTKPYEQY
v_call: TRBV7-8; j_call: TRBJ1-5; cdr3_aa: ASSDRGNQPQH
v_call: TRBV9; j_call: TRBJ2-3; cdr3_aa: ASSVAGAPADTQY
v_call: TRBV12-3/TRBV12-4; j_call: TRBJ1-1; cdr3_aa: AIVRAFDEAF
v_call: TRBV5-8; j_call: TRBJ2-1; cdr3_aa: ASNKMRGYNEQF
v_call: TRBV5-6; j_call: TRBJ2-5; cdr3_aa: ASSLSGSQETQY
v_call: TRBV19; j_call: TRBJ1-5; cdr3_aa: ASALDRLNQPQH
v_call: TRBV5-1; j_call: TRBJ2-1; cdr3_aa: ASSPAVASGGYNEQF
v_call: TRBV5-1; j_call: TRBJ2-7; cdr3_aa: ASSSRTAALPSYEQY
v_call: TRBV4-3; j_call: TRBJ2-3; cdr3_aa: ASSQYTGRADTQY
v_call: TRBV18; j_call: TRBJ2-7; cdr3_aa: ASSPPAVAYEQY
v_call: TRBV6-1; j_call: TRBJ1-2; cdr3_aa: ASSDRARVRYGYT
v_call: TRBV6-5; j_call: TRBJ2-3; cdr3_aa: ASSPERGTDTQY
v_call: TRBV14; j_call: TRBJ2-1; cdr3_aa: ASSHGCQF
v_call: TRBV21-1; j_call: TRBJ2-1; cdr3_aa: ASSKRRLTSGRGFEQF
v_call: TRBV6-6; j_call: TRBJ2-2; cdr3_aa: ASSYPAGMGTGELF
v_call: TRBV2; j_call: TRBJ2-1; cdr3_aa: ASIRGRADNEQF
v_call: TRBV19; j_call: TRBJ2-2; cdr3_aa: ASRQGGDTGELF
v_call: TRBV18; j_call: TRBJ2-1; cdr3_aa: ASSPLGNSGGSEQF
v_call: TRBV27; j_call: TRBJ2-7; cdr3_aa: ASSLTRDRGREQY
v_call: TRBV19; j_call: TRBJ1-2; cdr3_aa: ASSPTHSEVTLNGYT
v_call: TRBV6-4; j_call: TRBJ2-2; cdr3_aa: ASRKLAGEAGELF
v_call: TRBV11-3; j_call: TRBJ2-7; cdr3_aa: ASSFIAGGIYEQY
v_call: TRBV4-2; j_call: TRBJ1-3; cdr3_aa: ASSQGSSGNTIY